This TCR beta chain was found in a study of Ad26.COV2.S vaccination and SARS-CoV-2 variants. In the study overall: Once or twice, 56 days apart, Ad26.COV2.S was delivered intramuscularly.

Germline V gene sequence: CDR1 SGHNT, CDR2 YENEEA. The V end lost 1 base, the J end lost 1 base, and 9 bases lay between the germline ends. The CDR3 length is 15 residues. Findings and limits, study-wide: The study found higher spike-specific TCR breadth in vaccine than placebo recipients.

Profiled with immunoSEQ multiplex PCR; TCRdb holds only in-frame clones, not every one. The top ten hold roughly 3.2% of the sample, which has fewer than 400,000 clones, about nine tenths seen once. As for this clone: Its antigen is currently unknown.

Treatment: 15 to 20 received Ad26.COV2.S at low or high dose, single or two shots; about five received placebo; per-sample allocation not given. Each sample was drawn 63 days after the first injection (of vaccine or placebo). The chain is built from TRBV11-3 and TRBJ2-3; no definite D call. The sequence was obtained from a person aged 18-60 years who received the Ad26.COV2.S COVID-19 vaccine or a placebo. The material sequenced was peripheral blood, taken in a trial of Ad26.COV2.S vaccine versus placebo. The CDR3 DNA follows: TGTGCCAGCAGCTTAGCTACCGGCGGCACAGATACGCAGTATTTT. This codes for CASSLATGGTDTQYF.